These T cell receptor beta chains were read from a single sample in a study of response to subunit inactivated influenza vaccine. TCRdb re-derived calls from the RT-PCR reads in MiXCR, one entry per CDR3 protein. In the table there are roughly 160,000 distinct CDR3 sequences, around 10% of which are singletons. The sample was CD8+ T cells sorted from PBMCs, taken less than 25 months after vaccination. These receptors were collected from a man aged 45 to 75 who received an inactivated influenza vaccine. CDR3s include the opening cysteine and the closing phenylalanine or tryptophan. The order of the fields is clone size, J gene, V gene, D gene, CDR3 protein, CDR3 DNA. The D gene is left open where the match is weak. Only part of the rows carry a size: once, few, many, or a class if the clone is expanded.

>-|TRBJ2-1|TRBV5-1|-
CASSFTAGTLNNEQFF
TGCGCCAGCAGCTTTACTGCCGGGACGCTAAACAATGAGCAGTTCTTC
>many|TRBJ2-4|TRBV20-1|-
CSASAYGTPSIAKNIQYF
TGCAGTGCTAGCGCCTACGGGACACCCTCTATAGCCAAAAACATTCAGTACTTC
>few|TRBJ2-3|TRBV29-1|-
CSVGGTSTDTQYF
TGCAGCGTTGGCGGTACTAGCACAGATACGCAGTATTTT
>many|TRBJ2-5|TRBV5-1|-
CASSWTVQETQYF
TGCGCCAGCAGCTGGACGGTTCAAGAGACCCAGTACTTC
>-|TRBJ2-4|TRBV4-2|-
CASSQAGGEAKNIQYF
TGTGCCAGCAGCCAAGCAGGGGGGGAAGCCAAAAACATTCAGTACTTC
>-|TRBJ2-3|TRBV9|-
CASSVGQGIDTQYF
TGTGCCAGCAGCGTAGGTCAGGGGATAGATACGCAGTATTTT
>few|TRBJ2-1|TRBV6-2/TRBV6-3|-
CASSYSSKRRSYNEQFF
TGTGCCAGCAGTTACTCGTCTAAGCGGAGGTCCTACAATGAGCAGTTCTTC
>many|TRBJ1-2|TRBV24-1|TRBD1
CATSDGTASCTF
TGTGCCACCAGTGACGGGACAGCCTCGTGCACCTTC
>few|TRBJ2-2|TRBV28|-
CASTPVAGHTGELFF
TGTGCCAGCACCCCGGTCGCGGGCCACACCGGGGAGCTGTTTTTT
>many|TRBJ2-1|TRBV6-1|TRBD2
CASSDSGVEDNEQFF
TGTGCCAGCAGTGACAGCGGGGTAGAGGACAATGAGCAGTTCTTC
>-|TRBJ1-2|TRBV7-9|TRBD1
CASSPGQAYYGYTF
TGTGCCAGCAGCCCTGGACAGGCCTACTATGGCTACACCTTC
>few|TRBJ1-2|TRBV6-5|-
CASSYLIPPGPANYGYTF
TGTGCCAGCAGTTACCTTATCCCCCCAGGACCCGCTAACTATGGCTACACCTTC
>-|TRBJ2-1|TRBV25-1|-
CASSDPQGGYNEQFF
TGTGCCAGCAGTGATCCACAGGGGGGGTACAATGAGCAGTTCTTC
>many|TRBJ2-1|TRBV4-3|-
CASSQAPALRSYNEQFF
TGCGCCAGCAGCCAAGCCCCCGCTCTTCGTTCCTACAATGAGCAGTTCTTC
>many|TRBJ2-1|TRBV24-1|TRBD1
CATSDFGTGGLDEQFF
TGTGCCACCAGTGATTTCGGGACAGGGGGCCTTGATGAGCAGTTCTTC
>few|TRBJ1-6|TRBV20-1|-
CSADGTGYNSPLHF
TGCAGTGCCGACGGGACGGGTTATAATTCACCCCTCCACTTT
>-|TRBJ2-1|TRBV24-1|TRBD2
CATSDLAGDLMEQFF
TGTGCCACCAGTGACTTAGCGGGGGACTTAATGGAGCAGTTCTTC
>few|TRBJ2-2|TRBV4-1|-
CASSQVGGNGELFF
TGCGCCAGCAGCCAAGTAGGAGGAAACGGGGAGCTGTTTTTT
>-|TRBJ2-2|TRBV24-1|-
CATRAGPNTGELFF
TGTGCCACCAGAGCAGGACCGAACACCGGGGAGCTGTTTTTT
>many|TRBJ1-1|TRBV7-8|-
CASSLGKGTEAFF
TGTGCCAGCAGCCTGGGGAAGGGCACTGAAGCTTTCTTT
>-|TRBJ2-7|TRBV7-9|-
CASSLAVGERAYEQYF
TGTGCCAGCAGCTTAGCGGTAGGGGAACGAGCCTACGAGCAGTACTTC
>-|TRBJ2-3|TRBV20-1|-
CSARDTFFTDTQYF
TGCAGTGCTAGGGACACCTTTTTCACAGATACGCAGTATTTT
>few|TRBJ1-1|TRBV5-1|TRBD1
CASRDTGALNTEAFF
TGCGCCAGCAGAGATACAGGGGCCCTAAACACTGAAGCTTTCTTT
>-|TRBJ2-3|TRBV20-1|-
CCARDMQGRADTQYF
TGCTGTGCTAGAGATATGCAGGGGAGGGCAGATACGCAGTATTTT
>-|TRBJ2-7|TRBV10-3|-
CAISDQQGINYEQYF
TGTGCCATCAGTGATCAGCAGGGGATAAACTACGAGCAGTACTTC
>-|TRBJ2-3|TRBV28|-
CASSFYSGIRDGDTQYF
TGTGCCAGCAGTTTCTACTCCGGGATAAGGGATGGAGATACGCAGTATTTT
>many|TRBJ2-7|TRBV2|-
CASSRTQYEQYF
TGTGCCAGCAGCCGGACTCAGTACGAGCAGTACTTC